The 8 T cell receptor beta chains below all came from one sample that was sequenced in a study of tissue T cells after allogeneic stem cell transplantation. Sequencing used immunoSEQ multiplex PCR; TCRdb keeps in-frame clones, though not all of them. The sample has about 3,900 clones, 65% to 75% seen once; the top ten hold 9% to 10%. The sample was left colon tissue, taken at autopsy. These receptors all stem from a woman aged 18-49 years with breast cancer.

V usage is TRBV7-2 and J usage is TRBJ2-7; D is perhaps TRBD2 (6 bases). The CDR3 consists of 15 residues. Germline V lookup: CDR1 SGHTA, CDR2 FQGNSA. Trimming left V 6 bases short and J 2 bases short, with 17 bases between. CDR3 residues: CASSPKSSGTYEQYF. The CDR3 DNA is TGTGCCAGCAGTCCGAAAAGTAGCGGAACCTACGAGCAGTACTTC.

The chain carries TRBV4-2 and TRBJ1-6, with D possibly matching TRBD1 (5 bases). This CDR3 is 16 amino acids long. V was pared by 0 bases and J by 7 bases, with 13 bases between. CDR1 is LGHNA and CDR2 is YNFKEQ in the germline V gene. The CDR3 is CASSQEAQGGNSPLHF. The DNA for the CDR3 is TGTGCCAGCAGCCAAGAGGCCCAGGGTGGGAATTCACCCCTCCACTTT.

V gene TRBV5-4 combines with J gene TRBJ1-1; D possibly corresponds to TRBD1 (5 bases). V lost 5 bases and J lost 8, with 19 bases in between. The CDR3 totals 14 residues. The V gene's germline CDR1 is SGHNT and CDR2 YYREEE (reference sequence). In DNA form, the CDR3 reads TGTGCCAGCAGGTCGGGGGTAAATCCAGAGGAAGCTTTCTTT. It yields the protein CASRSGVNPEEAFF.

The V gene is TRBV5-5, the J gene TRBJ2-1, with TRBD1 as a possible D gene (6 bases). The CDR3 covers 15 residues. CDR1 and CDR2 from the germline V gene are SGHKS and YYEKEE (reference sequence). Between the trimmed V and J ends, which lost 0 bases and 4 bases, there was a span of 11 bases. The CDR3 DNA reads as TGTGCCAGCAGCTTGGTAGGGGACACGTACAATGAGCAGTTCTTC. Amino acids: CASSLVGDTYNEQFF.

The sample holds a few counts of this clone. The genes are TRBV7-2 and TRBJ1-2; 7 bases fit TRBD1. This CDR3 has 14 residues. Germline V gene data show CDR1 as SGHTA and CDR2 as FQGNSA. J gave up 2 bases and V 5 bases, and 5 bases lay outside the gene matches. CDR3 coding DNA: TGTGCCAGCAGCCCAGGGACAGACAACTATGGCTACACCTTC. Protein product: CASSPGTDNYGYTF.

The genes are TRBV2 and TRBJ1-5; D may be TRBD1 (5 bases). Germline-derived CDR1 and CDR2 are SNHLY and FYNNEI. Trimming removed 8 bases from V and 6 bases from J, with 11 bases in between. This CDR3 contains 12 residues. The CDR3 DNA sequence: TGTGCCAGCGGGGAGGGGCCTCAGCCCCAGCATTTT. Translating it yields CASGEGPQPQHF.

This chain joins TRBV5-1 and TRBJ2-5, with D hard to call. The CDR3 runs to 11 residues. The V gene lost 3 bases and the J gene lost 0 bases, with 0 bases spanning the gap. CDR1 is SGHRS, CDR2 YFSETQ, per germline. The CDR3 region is CASSYQETQYF. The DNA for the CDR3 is TGCGCCAGCAGCTACCAAGAGACCCAGTACTTC.

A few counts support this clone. Written as DNA, the CDR3 is TGCGCCAGCAGCTTGTTAGCGGGTAGCACAGATACGCAGTATTTT. Residues: CASSLLAGSTDTQYF. This chain connects TRBV5-1 to TRBJ2-3; 7 bases match TRBD2. CDR1 and CDR2 from the germline V gene are SGHRS and YFSETQ. The V gene end was trimmed by 1 base and the J gene end by 0 bases; junction bases not matched to a gene: 2. This CDR3 has 15 residues.